This T cell receptor beta chain was recovered during a study of T cells in Graves' hyperthyroidism and ophthalmopathy (dated by TCRdb to the late 2010s). General notes on the study: Peripheral blood samples were taken at the time of initial diagnosis, prior to any treatment. To identify TCR V-J signatures that set the groups apart, the researchers used a discovery cohort of approximately 98 patients, made up of approximately 43 with Graves' ophthalmopathy and some 60 with stable Graves' hyperthyroidism. An independent validation cohort of around 19 hyperthyroidism patients and about 15 patients who later progressed to ophthalmopathy tested prospective prediction of ophthalmopathy. The roughly 91 discovery patients were randomly divided into training and test sets at a 7:3 ratio. The study also compared thyroid tissue and blood T-cell repertoires from more than five Graves' hyperthyroidism patients. Once sampling was done, hyperthyroidism patients were given methimazole at a starting dose of 30 mg daily, whereas ophthalmopathy patients were given high-dose intravenous methylprednisolone. TCR Vbeta CDR3 sequencing of 120 to 150 peripheral blood samples (over 40 ophthalmopathy, approximately 80 hyperthyroidism and some 17 progressor patients) is reported in the paper.

The TCR beta CDR3 regions were amplified from the RNA transcripts. The first round of RT-PCR for the TCR CDR3 was performed with the HTBI primer set and the Qiagen OneStep RT-PCR kit. The libraries were constructed in a second round of multiplex PCR and then size-selected and purified. The libraries were sequenced on an Illumina HiSeq2000 using paired-end 100 bp reads. The original methods were these. Raw data were processed with SOAPnuke, discarding reads with adapters, uncalled bases, mean Phred below 15, or no exact constant-primer or identifier match. High-quality paired reads were merged with COPE v1.2.5, and unique nucleotide sequences were defined as clonotypes. MiTCR v1.1 was used to align clonotypes to the IMGT TRBV, TRBD and TRBJ reference segments. Analysis was restricted to V-J combinations with a frequency above 0.0001, which covered about 99% of repertoires. A TCS score was defined as the ratio of F50 (clonal expansion) to E x V (chaos), with BLOSUM62-based TCRdist applied between CDR3 peptides within each V-J. Welch's t-statistics and random forest reduced some 510 V-J features to fewer than 15, which were used in a naive Bayes classifier (R e1071). Through fastp at Q25 and MiXCR, TCRdb rebuilt clones from the public reads, retaining in-frame beta chains. Here each entry gathers all rows of one CDR3 protein and keeps the most common genes and DNA. None of the V and J calls come from the authors' own analysis; TCRdb made them. Across this sample there are approximately 530,000 distinct CDR3 sequences, with about 20% seen only once. Roughly 44% of the sample is held by the ten biggest clonotypes.

In its sample, this clonotype was seen a few times. Its antigen remains unidentified. Nothing much larger sits one base from this clone, and base qualities are not available. Here is what the overall study found, with its caveats: Blood samples also contained most of the expanded thyroid clonotypes (frequency above 0.001), which suggests that blood repertoires may reflect thyroid immune responses. Ophthalmopathy was separated from stable hyperthyroidism by a 13 V-J signature model, with around 88% sensitivity and about 84% specificity obtained in cross-validation and 80%/75% obtained in testing. Sample size was not statistically predetermined, and investigators were not blinded to group allocation. In validation, the model predicted progression to ophthalmopathy with around 71% sensitivity and 72% to 85% specificity, a median of around six months before onset.

Ophthalmopathy patients had moderately to severely active disease, with a Clinical Activity Score of 3 or more, a NOSPECS grade of 4 or more, and a disease duration of less than 3 months. Exclusion was applied to patients with uncontrolled infections, other autoimmune diseases, pregnancy or lactation. Clinical symptoms, serum thyroxine and TRAb, thyroid ultrasound, and orbital computed tomography formed the basis for the diagnoses. Ficoll-Paque density gradient centrifugation was used to isolate PBMCs from around 10 ml of fresh peripheral blood. Trizol reagent was used to extract total RNA, and RNA quality was then checked on an Agilent 2100 Bioanalyzer. V is trimmed back by 7 bases and J by 3 bases, and the junction contains 5 bases that no gene match accounts for. Reading the germline V gene (reference sequence) gives CDR1 DFQATT and CDR2 SNEGSKA. The CDR3 numbers 12 residues from cysteine through phenylalanine. Only the CDR3 portion is preserved as DNA: 36 bases, with reading frame beginning at the first base.

What was sequenced was blood. Recombination linked TRBV20-1 to TRBJ2-7; 8 central bases correspond to TRBD1. The receptor's source is a man aged 40-55 years with Graves' ophthalmopathy. The CDR3 here reads CSVGQGLYEQYF. The DNA reads TGCAGTGTCGGACAGGGTCTCTACGAGCAGTACTTC.